This TCR beta chain emerged from a study of blood T cell repertoires in COVID-19. Repertoires were generated with immunoSEQ multiplex PCR, while TCRdb's copy carries only in-frame clones and drops some. The sample lists a few hundred thousand clones, 82% occurring once. Sequencing input: PBMCs or T cells enriched from blood (not recorded which). The sequence was obtained from a woman in her sixties who had recovered from COVID-19.

In nucleotides, the CDR3 is TGTGCCAGCAGAAAGAGACAGGACCAAAATCAGCCCCAGCATTTT. This translates into CASRKRQDQNQPQHF. The chain couples TRBV6-5 to TRBJ1-5; the D gene is possibly TRBD1 (6 bases). This CDR3 comprises 15 residues. V was cut by 6 bases and J by 4 bases, with 16 bases left in between. Germline CDR1 is MNHEY and CDR2 is SVGAGI.